The rows below give T cell receptor beta chains drawn from one sample of a study of blood T cell repertoires in COVID-19. Repertoires were generated with immunoSEQ multiplex PCR, while TCRdb's copy carries only in-frame clones and drops some. The repertoire has roughly 220,000 clones, about 88% of them found once; the top ten carry roughly a tenth. Specimen: peripheral blood. The origin of the receptors is a woman aged 45-60 years with COVID-19, enrolled during active disease. CDR3s include the opening cysteine and the closing phenylalanine or tryptophan. Each record gives: V gene, J gene, clone size, D gene, CDR3 DNA, CDR3 protein. A D gene is named only where the DNA matches it firmly. The listing skips clone size in some rows; elsewhere it reads once, few, many or a size class.

V: TRBV14
J: TRBJ2-1
size: NA
D: TRBD2
DNA: TGTGCCAGCAGCCCTAGCGGGGGACCCTACAATGAGCAGTTCTTC
CDR3: CASSPSGGPYNEQFF

V: TRBV10-2
J: TRBJ1-3
size: NA
D: NA
DNA: TGCGCCAGCAGTGAGTCGGCGGGGTGGGATGGAAACACCATATATTTT
CDR3: CASSESAGWDGNTIYF

V: TRBV10-3
J: TRBJ2-1
size: NA
D: TRBD2
DNA: TGTGCCATCAGTAGGACTAGCGGGGACTATTCCTACAATGAGCAGTTCTTC
CDR3: CAISRTSGDYSYNEQFF

V: TRBV29-1
J: TRBJ2-1
size: NA
D: NA
DNA: TGCAGCGTTGTAGGGCAGGGGCTAGTTTATGAGCAGTTCTTC
CDR3: CSVVGQGLVYEQFF

V: TRBV5-5
J: TRBJ1-1
size: NA
D: NA
DNA: TGTGCCAGCAGCGGAATCCAAGGACTCACTGAAGCTTTCTTT
CDR3: CASSGIQGLTEAFF

V: TRBV4-1
J: TRBJ1-5
size: few
D: NA
DNA: TGCGCCAGCAGCCAAGGACAGTCGTATCAGCCCCAGCATTTT
CDR3: CASSQGQSYQPQHF

V: TRBV2
J: TRBJ1-1
size: NA
D: NA
DNA: TGTGCCAGCATTCTTCGGAGGGACACTGAAGCTTTCTTT
CDR3: CASILRRDTEAFF

V: TRBV7-2
J: TRBJ2-3
size: once
D: NA
DNA: TGTGCCAGCAGCTTAGCGCTAGGAGATACGCAGTATTTT
CDR3: CASSLALGDTQYF

V: TRBV5-5
J: TRBJ1-1
size: once
D: TRBD1
DNA: TGTGCCAGCAGCCAAGGACAGGGGTACACTGAAGCTTTCTTT
CDR3: CASSQGQGYTEAFF

V: TRBV19
J: TRBJ2-7
size: once
D: TRBD2
DNA: TGTGCCAGTGGGCTAGCGGGGGGCGAGCAGTACTTC
CDR3: CASGLAGGEQYF

V: TRBV5-1
J: TRBJ2-1
size: NA
D: TRBD2
DNA: TGCGCCAGCAGCTTGACCGGGACTAGCCTCAATGAGCAGTTCTTC
CDR3: CASSLTGTSLNEQFF

V: TRBV9
J: TRBJ2-2
size: NA
D: TRBD2
DNA: TGTGCCAGCAGCGTAGAAGAGGCGGGGGTCGGGGAGCTGTTTTTT
CDR3: CASSVEEAGVGELFF

V: TRBV7-8
J: TRBJ1-3
size: few
D: TRBD1
DNA: TGTGCCAGCAGCTTAGCGCCCTATATGACAGGGGACGGTGGAAACACCATATATTTT
CDR3: CASSLAPYMTGDGGNTIYF

V: TRBV19
J: TRBJ2-5
size: NA
D: TRBD2
DNA: TGTGCCAGTAGTAGCGGGGGGGAGGGGACCCAGTACTTC
CDR3: CASSSGGEGTQYF

V: TRBV7-3
J: TRBJ2-1
size: NA
D: NA
DNA: TGTGCCAGCAGCTTACGACAGTCTACCTACAATGAGCAGTTCTTC
CDR3: CASSLRQSTYNEQFF

V: TRBV3-1/TRBV3-2
J: TRBJ1-2
size: NA
D: NA
DNA: TGTGCCAGCAGCCAAGATTGGGTGGCGGGGGGCTACACCTTC
CDR3: CASSQDWVAGGYTF

V: TRBV2
J: TRBJ2-1
size: NA
D: TRBD2
DNA: TGTGCCAGCAGTGAGCCCTCTAGCGGGGGTTCCTACAATGAGCAGTTCTTC
CDR3: CASSEPSSGGSYNEQFF

V: TRBV7-8
J: TRBJ2-7
size: NA
D: NA
DNA: TGTGCCAGCAGCTACGACAGCGTTTACGAGCAGTACTTC
CDR3: CASSYDSVYEQYF

V: TRBV18
J: TRBJ2-2
size: NA
D: NA
DNA: TGTGCCAGCTCACCTCCACAGCAGACCGGGGAGCTGTTTTTT
CDR3: CASSPPQQTGELFF

V: TRBV12-5
J: TRBJ2-5
size: NA
D: TRBD2
DNA: TGTGCTAGTGGTTTGGGGGGAGCGGGGCAAGAGACCCAGTACTTC
CDR3: CASGLGGAGQETQYF